The sequence of this T cell receptor beta chain was determined in a study of blood T cell repertoires in COVID-19. Across the study: Spain, Italy and the United States supplied samples that represented acute and convalescent COVID-19. From T cells, B-cell-depleted T cells, or PBMCs came the material, which was cDNA or gDNA.

Original data processing: Reference gene primer amplification yielded estimated nucleated cell counts. The repertoire was sequenced with immunoSEQ multiplex PCR; TCRdb's copy has only in-frame clones and lacks some. V and J calls and clone size are given by that table; D and trimming were obtained from the DNA. The table includes 40,000 to 50,000 clones, around 89% detected once. V shed 5 bases, J shed 4 bases, and the junction held 7 bases outside the gene matches. From germline, CDR1 is SQVTM and CDR2 ANQGSEA. The CDR3 loop spans 13 amino acids. The sequenced material came from peripheral blood. V gene TRBV29-1 combines with J gene TRBJ2-7; TRBD1 matches at 8 bases. The sequence was obtained from a human donor in a cohort sampled during active COVID-19. In DNA form, the CDR3 reads TGCAGCGTTTTCGTCGACAGGGGTTACGAGCAGTACTTC. It yields the protein CSVFVDRGYEQYF.